The rows below give T cell receptor beta chains drawn from one sample of a study of blood T cell repertoires in COVID-19. Clones were read by immunoSEQ multiplex PCR, and TCRdb kept only the in-frame ones, dropping some. The sample carries 150,000 or so clones, roughly nine tenths recorded once. The sequencing input was peripheral blood. Source of these receptors: a woman aged 65 to 85 with acute or convalescent COVID-19. Each CDR3 is given with its conserved first and last residue. Fields, in order: clone size, J gene, V gene, CDR3 length, D gene, CDR3 DNA, CDR3 protein. A D gene is named only where the DNA matches it firmly. Rows give clone size only sometimes, using once, few, many, or a class for an expanded clone.

clone_size: few; j_call: TRBJ1-1; v_call: TRBV5-4; cdr3_length: 13; d_call: -; cdr3_nt: TGTGCCAGCAGTTCGGGACTTTCAACTGAAGCTTTCTTT; cdr3_aa: CASSSGLSTEAFF
clone_size: -; j_call: TRBJ1-4; v_call: TRBV7-9; cdr3_length: 14; d_call: -; cdr3_nt: TGTGCCAGCAGCTTCAGCAGGATGGGTGAAAAACTGTTTTTT; cdr3_aa: CASSFSRMGEKLFF
clone_size: -; j_call: TRBJ2-5; v_call: TRBV6-1; cdr3_length: 15; d_call: -; cdr3_nt: TGTGCCAGCATGAGGGGAGGGACATCGGGGGAGACCCAGTACTTC; cdr3_aa: CASMRGGTSGETQYF
clone_size: -; j_call: TRBJ2-2; v_call: TRBV6-5; cdr3_length: 16; d_call: -; cdr3_nt: TGTGCCAGCAGTTACGCGGGGCCTCAAATCACCGGGGAGCTGTTTTTT; cdr3_aa: CASSYAGPQITGELFF
clone_size: -; j_call: TRBJ1-5; v_call: TRBV9; cdr3_length: 15; d_call: -; cdr3_nt: TGTGCCAGCAGCGTAGGTTCTGGGGGGTTTCAGCCCCAGCATTTT; cdr3_aa: CASSVGSGGFQPQHF
clone_size: once; j_call: TRBJ1-1; v_call: TRBV6-2/TRBV6-3; cdr3_length: 11; d_call: -; cdr3_nt: TGTGCCAGCAGCCGAGGATATGAAGCTTTCTTT; cdr3_aa: CASSRGYEAFF
clone_size: -; j_call: TRBJ1-1; v_call: TRBV2; cdr3_length: 14; d_call: -; cdr3_nt: TGTGCCAGCAGGGAGGGACCGGGTAGCACTGAAGCTTTCTTT; cdr3_aa: CASREGPGSTEAFF
clone_size: -; j_call: TRBJ2-7; v_call: TRBV9; cdr3_length: 13; d_call: TRBD2; cdr3_nt: TGTGCCAGCAGCCCCGGGACTAGCGGCGAGCAGTACTTC; cdr3_aa: CASSPGTSGEQYF
clone_size: once; j_call: TRBJ1-3; v_call: TRBV3-1/TRBV3-2; cdr3_length: 17; d_call: -; cdr3_nt: TGTGCCAGCAGCCAAGGCCCGCGGCGGATCTCTGGAAACACCATATATTTT; cdr3_aa: CASSQGPRRISGNTIYF
clone_size: -; j_call: TRBJ2-1; v_call: TRBV24-1; cdr3_length: 15; d_call: -; cdr3_nt: TGTGCCACCAGTGATTTGCTCGGAGCCTACAATGAGCAGTTCTTC; cdr3_aa: CATSDLLGAYNEQFF
clone_size: -; j_call: TRBJ1-2; v_call: TRBV10-3; cdr3_length: 14; d_call: TRBD1; cdr3_nt: TGTGCCATCAGTGAGTTACAGGGGGCAAGTGGCTACACCTTC; cdr3_aa: CAISELQGASGYTF
clone_size: -; j_call: TRBJ1-5; v_call: TRBV12-3/TRBV12-4; cdr3_length: 11; d_call: -; cdr3_nt: TGTGCCAGCAGTCAGGGAGGGACCCAGCATTTT; cdr3_aa: CASSQGGTQHF
clone_size: -; j_call: TRBJ1-2; v_call: TRBV2; cdr3_length: 14; d_call: TRBD1; cdr3_nt: TGTGCCAGCAGTACGGACAGGGGGTCCTATGGCTACACCTTC; cdr3_aa: CASSTDRGSYGYTF
clone_size: -; j_call: TRBJ1-5; v_call: TRBV7-9; cdr3_length: 16; d_call: -; cdr3_nt: TGTGCCAGCAGCTTAGGCGGGACTCTAGTTTCTCAGCCCCAGCATTTT; cdr3_aa: CASSLGGTLVSQPQHF
clone_size: -; j_call: TRBJ1-3; v_call: TRBV18; cdr3_length: 14; d_call: -; cdr3_nt: TGTGCCAGCTCAGCGGACAGCTCTGGAAACACCATATATTTT; cdr3_aa: CASSADSSGNTIYF
clone_size: few; j_call: TRBJ2-7; v_call: TRBV5-4; cdr3_length: 16; d_call: -; cdr3_nt: TGTGCCAGCAGCCACGATTTAGGGGGGGCGTCGTACGAGCAGTACTTC; cdr3_aa: CASSHDLGGASYEQYF
clone_size: -; j_call: TRBJ2-1; v_call: TRBV5-5; cdr3_length: 16; d_call: TRBD2; cdr3_nt: TGTGCCAGCAGCTTGGCGCCTAGCGGGGTTTACAATGAGCAGTTCTTC; cdr3_aa: CASSLAPSGVYNEQFF
clone_size: once; j_call: TRBJ1-2; v_call: TRBV7-2; cdr3_length: 18; d_call: TRBD1; cdr3_nt: TGTGCCAGCAGCTTATGGGGGGGCAGGGGGCCAAGCCGCGATGGCTACACCTTC; cdr3_aa: CASSLWGGRGPSRDGYTF
clone_size: few; j_call: TRBJ1-5; v_call: TRBV7-2; cdr3_length: 15; d_call: -; cdr3_nt: TGTGCCAGCAGCTTAATGCGAGGACAAAATCAGCCCCAGCATTTT; cdr3_aa: CASSLMRGQNQPQHF
clone_size: -; j_call: TRBJ1-4; v_call: TRBV5-6; cdr3_length: 16; d_call: TRBD1; cdr3_nt: TGTGCCAGCAGCCAGGGGGGTTTGGGAACTAATGAAAAACTGTTTTTT; cdr3_aa: CASSQGGLGTNEKLFF
clone_size: -; j_call: TRBJ1-1; v_call: TRBV3-1/TRBV3-2; cdr3_length: 14; d_call: -; cdr3_nt: TGTGCCAGCAGCCTCAGACAGAAGAACACTGAAGCTTTCTTT; cdr3_aa: CASSLRQKNTEAFF
clone_size: -; j_call: TRBJ2-2; v_call: TRBV6-1; cdr3_length: 16; d_call: -; cdr3_nt: TGTGCCAGCAGTGAACAGGGCGGGATATGGACCGGGGAGCTGTTTTTT; cdr3_aa: CASSEQGGIWTGELFF
clone_size: -; j_call: TRBJ1-4; v_call: TRBV4-2; cdr3_length: 18; d_call: TRBD1; cdr3_nt: TGTGCCAGCAGCCAAGCCCATACAGGGGGCGCAGCTAATGAAAAACTGTTTTTT; cdr3_aa: CASSQAHTGGAANEKLFF
clone_size: -; j_call: TRBJ1-1; v_call: TRBV29-1; cdr3_length: 12; d_call: -; cdr3_nt: TGCAGCGTTGCATCAGGGAGGACTGAAGCTTTCTTT; cdr3_aa: CSVASGRTEAFF
clone_size: -; j_call: TRBJ1-2; v_call: TRBV4-1; cdr3_length: 16; d_call: -; cdr3_nt: TGCGCCAGCAGCCAAGAGTACCACCTCACTCTCTATGGCTACACCTTC; cdr3_aa: CASSQEYHLTLYGYTF
clone_size: -; j_call: TRBJ1-1; v_call: TRBV10-3; cdr3_length: 15; d_call: -; cdr3_nt: TGTGCCATCAGTGAGGACAGTACCATGAACACTGAAGCTTTCTTT; cdr3_aa: CAISEDSTMNTEAFF
clone_size: -; j_call: TRBJ1-4; v_call: TRBV19; cdr3_length: 14; d_call: TRBD1; cdr3_nt: TGTGCCAGTAGTATAGACAGGGGGAACCGAAAACTGTTTTTT; cdr3_aa: CASSIDRGNRKLFF
clone_size: -; j_call: TRBJ2-7; v_call: TRBV7-2; cdr3_length: 15; d_call: TRBD1; cdr3_nt: TGTGCCAGCAGCTTTGAGGGACAGGGGGTGTACGAGCAGTACTTC; cdr3_aa: CASSFEGQGVYEQYF
clone_size: -; j_call: TRBJ1-4; v_call: TRBV19; cdr3_length: 15; d_call: -; cdr3_nt: TGTGCCAGTAGTATCTTTCCGGGGAGTGGTGAAAAACTGTTTTTT; cdr3_aa: CASSIFPGSGEKLFF
clone_size: -; j_call: TRBJ2-3; v_call: TRBV5-6; cdr3_length: 16; d_call: TRBD2; cdr3_nt: TGTGCCAGCAGGGCCGGTACGGGAGGGAAAACAGATACGCAGTATTTT; cdr3_aa: CASRAGTGGKTDTQYF
clone_size: -; j_call: TRBJ2-1; v_call: TRBV19; cdr3_length: 17; d_call: TRBD1; cdr3_nt: TGTGCCACTAAAGACAGGGGGGTCGATCGATTGGAAAATGAGCAGTTCTTC; cdr3_aa: CATKDRGVDRLENEQFF
clone_size: few; j_call: TRBJ1-4; v_call: TRBV18; cdr3_length: 14; d_call: -; cdr3_nt: TGTGCCAGCTCACCATCGGGAGGGGGTGAAAAACTGTTTTTT; cdr3_aa: CASSPSGGGEKLFF
clone_size: -; j_call: TRBJ2-7; v_call: TRBV28; cdr3_length: 15; d_call: -; cdr3_nt: TGTGCCAGCAGGCCCCTAGGCGGAGCAACCTACGAGCAGTACTTC; cdr3_aa: CASRPLGGATYEQYF
clone_size: -; j_call: TRBJ1-1; v_call: TRBV6-6; cdr3_length: 13; d_call: TRBD1; cdr3_nt: TGTGCCAGCAGCGACAGGGATCGGACTGAAGCTTTCTTT; cdr3_aa: CASSDRDRTEAFF
clone_size: -; j_call: TRBJ2-1; v_call: TRBV2; cdr3_length: 11; d_call: -; cdr3_nt: TGTGCCAGCAGTGCACGGGATGAGCAGTTCTTC; cdr3_aa: CASSARDEQFF
clone_size: -; j_call: TRBJ1-2; v_call: TRBV4-3; cdr3_length: 15; d_call: -; cdr3_nt: TGCGCCAGCAGCCAAGATACGTTGAGGGCGGATGGCTACACCTTC; cdr3_aa: CASSQDTLRADGYTF
clone_size: once; j_call: TRBJ2-7; v_call: TRBV19; cdr3_length: 11; d_call: -; cdr3_nt: TGTGCCAGTAGTACCCGAGGAGAGCAGTACTTC; cdr3_aa: CASSTRGEQYF
clone_size: -; j_call: TRBJ2-3; v_call: TRBV9; cdr3_length: 15; d_call: TRBD2; cdr3_nt: TGTGCCAGCAGCGTAGTAAGCGGGAGCGCAGATACGCAGTATTTT; cdr3_aa: CASSVVSGSADTQYF
clone_size: -; j_call: TRBJ2-7; v_call: TRBV28; cdr3_length: 15; d_call: TRBD1; cdr3_nt: TGTGCCAGCAGAAAACAGGGGGTGAGCTCCTACGAGCAGTACTTC; cdr3_aa: CASRKQGVSSYEQYF
clone_size: -; j_call: TRBJ1-4; v_call: TRBV4-1; cdr3_length: 14; d_call: -; cdr3_nt: TGCGCCAGCAGCCCCGCACAGGGAAATGAAAAACTGTTTTTT; cdr3_aa: CASSPAQGNEKLFF
clone_size: -; j_call: TRBJ1-5; v_call: TRBV4-2; cdr3_length: 15; d_call: -; cdr3_nt: TGTGCCAGCAGGCTGACAGAAGATAGCAATCAGCCCCAGCATTTT; cdr3_aa: CASRLTEDSNQPQHF
clone_size: -; j_call: TRBJ1-6; v_call: TRBV9; cdr3_length: 14; d_call: -; cdr3_nt: TGTGCCAGCAGCGTAGAACCTACTAATTCACCCCTCCACTTT; cdr3_aa: CASSVEPTNSPLHF
clone_size: few; j_call: TRBJ1-1; v_call: TRBV15; cdr3_length: 12; d_call: -; cdr3_nt: TGTGCCACCAGCAGAGCAAACACTGAAGCTTTCTTT; cdr3_aa: CATSRANTEAFF
clone_size: once; j_call: TRBJ1-2; v_call: TRBV4-1; cdr3_length: 19; d_call: -; cdr3_nt: TGCGCCAGCAGCCAAGAGGGCCAGGGGTATGGGGTTCGAAGCTATGGCTACACCTTC; cdr3_aa: CASSQEGQGYGVRSYGYTF
clone_size: -; j_call: TRBJ2-1; v_call: TRBV7-8; cdr3_length: 16; d_call: TRBD1; cdr3_nt: TGTGCCAGCAGCCCGGAATCCGGGACAGTGAACAATGAGCAGTTCTTC; cdr3_aa: CASSPESGTVNNEQFF
clone_size: -; j_call: TRBJ2-7; v_call: TRBV5-1; cdr3_length: 16; d_call: TRBD1; cdr3_nt: TGCGCCAGCAGCCCAATCGCCGGGACAGGGGCCTACGAGCAGTACTTC; cdr3_aa: CASSPIAGTGAYEQYF
clone_size: few; j_call: TRBJ2-7; v_call: TRBV11-2; cdr3_length: 13; d_call: -; cdr3_nt: TGTGCCAGCAGCTTAGACAGCTCCTACGAGCAGTACTTC; cdr3_aa: CASSLDSSYEQYF
clone_size: -; j_call: TRBJ2-1; v_call: TRBV1; cdr3_length: 18; d_call: -; cdr3_nt: TGCACCAGCAGCCAAGGGGCTAGCGGGAGGGAGGACTACAATGAGCAGTTCTTC; cdr3_aa: CTSSQGASGREDYNEQFF
clone_size: -; j_call: TRBJ2-7; v_call: TRBV6-5; cdr3_length: 15; d_call: -; cdr3_nt: TGTGCCAGCAGTCGAAAAGGGACTTCCACCTACGAGCAGTACTTC; cdr3_aa: CASSRKGTSTYEQYF
clone_size: -; j_call: TRBJ2-5; v_call: TRBV23-1; cdr3_length: 17; d_call: TRBD1; cdr3_nt: TGCGCCAGCAGTCAAGCGGACAGGGGGCGCTATGAAGAGACCCAGTACTTC; cdr3_aa: CASSQADRGRYEETQYF
clone_size: few; j_call: TRBJ1-2; v_call: TRBV30; cdr3_length: 13; d_call: TRBD1; cdr3_nt: TGTGCCTGGACCCTTCTCAGGGGGTATGGCTACACCTTC; cdr3_aa: CAWTLLRGYGYTF
clone_size: -; j_call: TRBJ2-2; v_call: TRBV4-3; cdr3_length: 16; d_call: TRBD1; cdr3_nt: TGCGCCAGCAGCCAATGGACAGGATCGAACACCGGGGAGCTGTTTTTT; cdr3_aa: CASSQWTGSNTGELFF
clone_size: few; j_call: TRBJ2-3; v_call: TRBV19; cdr3_length: 14; d_call: -; cdr3_nt: TGTGCCAGTAGTCTTAGCGGAGGCACAGATACGCAGTATTTT; cdr3_aa: CASSLSGGTDTQYF
clone_size: -; j_call: TRBJ2-1; v_call: TRBV7-2; cdr3_length: 13; d_call: -; cdr3_nt: TGTGCCAGCAGCCAGGGTAGGTTTGCTGAGCAGTTCTTC; cdr3_aa: CASSQGRFAEQFF
clone_size: -; j_call: TRBJ2-5; v_call: TRBV28; cdr3_length: 16; d_call: TRBD1; cdr3_nt: TGTGCCAGCAGTCATCACCCCGGGACAGGCCAAGAGACCCAGTACTTC; cdr3_aa: CASSHHPGTGQETQYF